The 23 T cell receptor beta chains below come from one sample, sequenced in a study of blood T cell repertoires in COVID-19. Produced via immunoSEQ multiplex PCR; TCRdb's table is partial and in-frame only. The sample has around 20,000 clones; less than 95% are singletons. Sequenced input: peripheral blood. These receptor sequences come from a human donor in a cohort sampled during active COVID-19.

The chain has TRBV5-1 and TRBJ2-2, with TRBD1 as a possible D gene (5 bases). Per germline, CDR1 SGHRS and CDR2 YFSETQ. The CDR3 has 16 residues. V was clipped by 3 bases and J by 2 bases, with 14 bases between them. The CDR3 here is CASSSMGLFNTGELFF. CDR3 nucleotide sequence: TGCGCCAGCAGCTCAATGGGGCTTTTTAACACCGGGGAGCTGTTTTTT.

The chain is built from TRBV28 and TRBJ1-6, with 7 bases lining up with TRBD1. Looked up from germline, CDR1 is MDHEN and CDR2 is SYDVKM. V shed 7 bases, J shed 7 bases, and the junction held 7 bases outside the gene matches. The CDR3 sequence is 14 residues long. CDR3 region: CASTSTGSNSPLHF. The DNA of the CDR3 is TGTGCCAGCACCTCGACAGGGTCGAATTCACCCCTCCACTTT.

This chain links TRBV6-5 with TRBJ2-3, with D unresolved. The V gene's germline CDR1 is MNHEY and CDR2 SVGAGI. CDR3 size: 13 residues. Trimming left V 7 bases short and J 0 bases short, with 8 bases between. In nucleotides, the CDR3 is TGTGCCAGCAATACGGGTAGCACAGATACGCAGTATTTT. Encoded protein: CASNTGSTDTQYF.

The chain joins TRBV6-6 to TRBJ1-5; 8 bases fit TRBD1. CDR1 and CDR2 (germline): MNHNY, SVGAGI (reference sequence). The V gene end was trimmed by 1 base and the J gene end by 2 bases; junction bases not matched to a gene: 4. The CDR3 is 16 amino acids. CDR3 region: CASSYFGQGGNQPQHF. DNA for the CDR3: TGTGCCAGCAGTTACTTTGGACAGGGAGGCAATCAGCCCCAGCATTTT.

V and J are TRBV9 and TRBJ1-2; 8 nucleotides align to TRBD1. Trimming at V came to 4 bases and at J to 2 bases, leaving 16 bases not matched to a gene. CDR3 length equals 18 residues. CDR1 is SGDLS and CDR2 is YYNGEE in the germline V gene. The CDR3 loop reads CASSTGQGGLMGNYGYTF. The CDR3 DNA sequence: TGTGCCAGCAGCACCGGACAGGGAGGGTTGATGGGAAACTATGGCTACACCTTC.

CDR3 sequence (DNA): TGTGCCAGCAGTAGAAGGACAGGGGGGGAGCAGTACGTC. This gives the protein CASSRRTGGEQYV. V usage is TRBV6-2 or TRBV6-3 and J usage is TRBJ2-7, with TRBD1 matching 10 bases. CDR3 length: 13 amino acids. The J segment lost 7 bases and the V segment lost 5 bases, leaving 5 bases of the junction unmatched. Per germline, CDR1 MNHEY and CDR2 SVGEGT.

The CDR3 spells CASNDRTAPYEQYF. The CDR3 DNA sequence: TGTGCCAGCAACGACAGAACCGCCCCCTACGAGCAGTACTTC. The chain is built from TRBV6-5 and TRBJ2-7; D perhaps matches TRBD1 (5 bases). Trimming took 7 bases from V and 2 from J, leaving 15 bases between them. Looked up from germline, CDR1 is MNHEY and CDR2 is SVGAGI. The CDR3 sequence is 14 residues long.

The chain combines TRBV20-1 with TRBJ2-3, with 9 bases identical to TRBD2. Germline CDR1 DFQATT, CDR2 SNEGSKA (reference sequence). The V gene end was trimmed by 3 bases and the J gene end by 1 base; junction bases not matched to a gene: 14. CDR3 size: 18 residues. DNA of the CDR3: TGCAGTGCTAGTGGCGGCGGGAGGGACCAGCGCGGCACAGATACGCAGTATTTT. Translating gives CSASGGGRDQRGTDTQYF.

The chain has TRBV7-2 and TRBJ1-5; 8 bases are a match to TRBD1. CDR3 length: 19 amino acids. Trimming cost V 5 bases and J 0 bases; bases outside gene matches: 15. Germline V gene lookup returns CDR1 SGHTA and CDR2 FQGNSA. CDR3 in amino acids: CASSDRTGPLDYSNQPQHF. CDR3 sequence (DNA): TGTGCCAGCAGCGACAGGACAGGGCCGTTAGATTATAGCAATCAGCCCCAGCATTTT.

The chain combines TRBV24-1 with TRBJ2-3; 10 positions match TRBD1. Germline V gene lookup returns CDR1 KGHDR and CDR2 SFDVKD. The CDR3 extends over 15 amino acids. Trimming at V came to 1 base and at J to 5 bases, leaving 2 bases not matched to a gene. The CDR3 DNA reads as TGTGCCACCAGTGATTTTCGGACAGGGGGAGATACGCAGTATTTT. This translates into CATSDFRTGGDTQYF.

The chain has TRBV5-1 and TRBJ1-1, with 12 bases that match TRBD1. V shed 6 bases and J 6 bases; nucleotides not matched to a gene: 12. CDR3 length: 16 residues. The germline gives CDR1 SGHRS, CDR2 YFSETQ. The chain's CDR3 is CASIPPGQGAGAEAFF. DNA for the CDR3: TGCGCCAGCATCCCTCCGGGACAGGGGGCAGGGGCTGAAGCTTTCTTT.

The chain joins TRBV7-2 to TRBJ2-3, with 8 bases aligning to TRBD1. This CDR3 has 17 residues. The junction had 10 bases not matched to a gene; V was cut back by 1 base and J by 4 bases. Germline CDR1 and CDR2: SGHTA and FQGNSA. DNA for the CDR3: TGTGCCAGCAGCTTAGTGTCAGGGGGCGCCCGGGCAGATACGCAGTATTTT. Amino acids: CASSLVSGGARADTQYF.

CDR3 protein: CASRRDSNQETQYF. The CDR3 region has the DNA TGTGCCAGCAGGAGGGACAGTAACCAAGAGACCCAGTACTTC. The V and J genes are TRBV5-4 and TRBJ2-5; 7 bases are a match to TRBD1. Germline V lookup: CDR1 SGHNT, CDR2 YYREEE (reference sequence). CDR3 length: 14 amino acids. J was trimmed by 0 bases and V by 5 bases; bases with no gene match: 4. The variable domain in full, with the rest retrieved from reference TRBV5-4 and TRBJ2-5, is ETGVTQSPTHLIKTRGQQVTLRCSSQSGHNTVSWYQQALGQGPQFIFQYYREEENGRGNFPPRFSGLQFPNYSSELNVNALELDDSALYLCASRRDSNQETQYFGPGTRLLVL.

V gene TRBV24-1 combines with J gene TRBJ2-1, with TRBD2 matching 9 bases. CDR3 length equals 14 residues. Looked up from germline, CDR1 is KGHDR and CDR2 is SFDVKD. Trimming cost V 0 bases and J 15 bases; bases outside gene matches: 8. CDR3 nucleotide sequence: TGTGCCACCAGTGATTTGCCGGGCGGGGGGGCCAGGTTCTTC. Its translation: CATSDLPGGGARFF.

The chain employs TRBV18 and TRBJ1-5, with 9 bases that match TRBD1. The CDR3 runs 15 residues. Germline V gives CDR1 KGHSH, CDR2 LQKENI. Unmatched junction bases numbered 5, after V lost 3 bases and J lost 5 bases. CDR3: CASSPPGTGYQPQHF. The CDR3 coding sequence is TGTGCCAGCTCACCCCCGGGGACAGGGTATCAGCCCCAGCATTTT. Combining the CDR3 with reference TRBV18 and TRBJ1-5 gives the whole variable domain NAGVMQNPRHLVRRRGQEARLRCSPMKGHSHVYWYRQLPEEGLKFMVYLQKENIIDESGMPKERFSAEFPKEGPSILRIQQVVRGDSAAYFCASSPPGTGYQPQHFGDGTRLSIL.

CDR3 region: CASSPSGGRGVAFF. In DNA, the CDR3 is TGTGCCAGCAGCCCCTCGGGGGGACGGGGAGTAGCTTTCTTT. The J gene is TRBJ1-1, the V gene TRBV3-1 (or the pseudogene TRBV3-2); D perhaps matches TRBD1 (5 bases). The CDR3 consists of 14 residues. V shed 4 bases and J shed 10 bases, with 19 bases lying between them. Germline V lookup: CDR1 LGHDT, CDR2 YNNKEL (reference sequence).

This sequence joins TRBV11-2 and TRBJ1-1, with D perhaps matching TRBD1 (6 bases). Germline CDR1 SGHAT, CDR2 FQNNGV. Between the trimmed V and J ends, which lost 5 bases and 1 base, there was a span of 11 bases. The CDR3 contains 14 residues. DNA for the CDR3: TGTGCCAGCAGCGCTCAACAGGGGAACACTGAAGCTTTCTTT. Protein: CASSAQQGNTEAFF.

The chain uses TRBV5-1 and TRBJ1-4, with D perhaps matching TRBD1 (6 bases). V shed 4 bases and J shed 4 bases, with 17 bases lying between them. The CDR3 runs to 16 residues. Germline CDR1 and CDR2: SGHRS and YFSETQ. In DNA, the CDR3 is TGCGCCAGCAGCCCCCCCCTAGGGGGGGATAATGAAAAACTGTTTTTT. It codes for CASSPPLGGDNEKLFF.

The chain employs TRBV6-6 and TRBJ1-2; D call uncertain. CDR3 length: 12 amino acids. V gave up 6 bases and J gave up 6 bases, with 11 bases separating them. Looked up from germline, CDR1 is MNHNY and CDR2 is SVGAGI (reference sequence). Written as DNA, the CDR3 is TGTGCCAGCAGCCGAGAATCGGATGGCTACACCTTC. Its translation: CASSRESDGYTF.

The chain recombines TRBV7-2 with TRBJ2-7; the D gene is possibly TRBD2 (6 bases). This CDR3 region has 15 residues. Germline CDR1 reads SGHTA; CDR2 reads FQGNSA. Trimming removed 1 base at V and 7 bases at J, with 17 bases between. The CDR3 DNA follows: TGTGCCAGCAGCTTAGGGGACGGCAGACTAGGGGAGCAGTACGTC. Translated: CASSLGDGRLGEQYV.

The chain joins TRBV6-6 to TRBJ1-4; 12 bases map to TRBD1. CDR3 length equals 17 residues. V was clipped by 5 bases and J by 2 bases; unmatched bases: 6. Germline V CDR1 and CDR2: MNHNY, SVGAGI (reference sequence). The CDR3 bases are TGTGCCAGCAGTCCCCGGGACAGGGGGCTCACTAATGAAAAACTGTTTTTT. Its protein product is CASSPRDRGLTNEKLFF.

This chain links TRBV5-4 with TRBJ2-2, with 11 bases matching TRBD2. This CDR3 region has 15 residues. Germline assignment: CDR1 SGHNT and CDR2 YYREEE (reference sequence). V shed 3 bases, J shed 8 bases, and the junction held 6 bases outside the gene matches. The CDR3 loop reads CASSSLAGGGGELFF. The CDR3 DNA reads as TGTGCCAGCAGCTCCCTAGCGGGAGGAGGGGGGGAGCTGTTTTTT.

The rearrangement uses TRBV6-5 and TRBJ2-7, with D perhaps matching TRBD1 (5 bases). This CDR3 contains 11 residues. The V and J ends lost 4 bases and 5 bases respectively, with 6 bases between them. CDR1 and CDR2 (germline): MNHEY, SVGAGI. The CDR3 DNA reads TGTGCCAGCAGTTGCAGGGACGAGCAGTACGTC. It encodes CASSCRDEQYV.